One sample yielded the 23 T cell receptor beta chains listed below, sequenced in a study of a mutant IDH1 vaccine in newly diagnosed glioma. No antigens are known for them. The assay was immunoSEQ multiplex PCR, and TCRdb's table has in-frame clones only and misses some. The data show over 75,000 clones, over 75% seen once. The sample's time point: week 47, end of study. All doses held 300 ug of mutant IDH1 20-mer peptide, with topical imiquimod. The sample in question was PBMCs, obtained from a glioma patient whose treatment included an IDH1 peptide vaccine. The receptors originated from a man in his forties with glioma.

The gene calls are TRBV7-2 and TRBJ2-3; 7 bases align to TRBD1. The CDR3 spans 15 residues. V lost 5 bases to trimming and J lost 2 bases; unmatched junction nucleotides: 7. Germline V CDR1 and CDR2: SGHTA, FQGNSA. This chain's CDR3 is CASSPLGQNTDTQYF. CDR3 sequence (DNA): TGTGCCAGCAGCCCCCTGGGACAGAACACAGATACGCAGTATTTT.

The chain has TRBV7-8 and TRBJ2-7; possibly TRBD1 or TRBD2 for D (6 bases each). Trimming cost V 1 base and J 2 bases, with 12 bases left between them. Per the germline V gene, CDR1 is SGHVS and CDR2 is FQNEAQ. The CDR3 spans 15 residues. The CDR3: CASSLGGARPYEQYF. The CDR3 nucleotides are TGTGCCAGCAGCTTAGGGGGGGCCCGGCCCTACGAGCAGTACTTC. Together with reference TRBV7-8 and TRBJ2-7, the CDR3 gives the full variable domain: GAGVSQSPRYKVAKRGQDVALRCDPISGHVSLFWYQQALGQGPEFLTYFQNEAQLDKSGLPSDRFFAERPEGSVSTLKIQRTQQEDSAVYLCASSLGGARPYEQYFGPGTRLTVT.

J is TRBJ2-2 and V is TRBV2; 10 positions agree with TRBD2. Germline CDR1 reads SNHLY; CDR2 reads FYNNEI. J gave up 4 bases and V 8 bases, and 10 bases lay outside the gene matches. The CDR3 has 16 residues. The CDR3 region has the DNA TGTGCCAGCCTTCCCTATACTAGCGGGATCACCGGGGAGCTGTTTTTT. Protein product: CASLPYTSGITGELFF.

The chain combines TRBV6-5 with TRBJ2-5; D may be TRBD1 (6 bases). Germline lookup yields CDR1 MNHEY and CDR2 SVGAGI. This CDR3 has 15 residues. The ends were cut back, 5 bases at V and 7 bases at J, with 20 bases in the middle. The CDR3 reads CASSLGHGEGWTQYF. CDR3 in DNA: TGTGCCAGCAGTCTGGGACACGGAGAAGGTTGGACCCAGTACTTC.

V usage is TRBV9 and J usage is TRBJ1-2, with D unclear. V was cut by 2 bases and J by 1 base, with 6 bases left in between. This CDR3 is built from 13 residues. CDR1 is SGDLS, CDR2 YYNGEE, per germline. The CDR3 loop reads CASSVSDNYGYTF. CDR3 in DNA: TGTGCCAGCAGCGTGTCGGATAACTATGGCTACACCTTC.

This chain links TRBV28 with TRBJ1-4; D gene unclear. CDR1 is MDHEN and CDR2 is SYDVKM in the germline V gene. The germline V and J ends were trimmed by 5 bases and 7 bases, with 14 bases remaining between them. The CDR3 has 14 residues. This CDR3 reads CASSRGGESEKLFF. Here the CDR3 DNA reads TGTGCCAGCAGTCGGGGTGGGGAGAGTGAAAAACTGTTTTTT.

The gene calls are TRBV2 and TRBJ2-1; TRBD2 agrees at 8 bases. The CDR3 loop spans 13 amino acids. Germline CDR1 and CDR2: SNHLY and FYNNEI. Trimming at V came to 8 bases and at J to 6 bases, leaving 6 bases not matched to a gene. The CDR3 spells CASGERGFNEQFF. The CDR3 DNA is TGTGCCAGCGGGGAGCGGGGGTTCAATGAGCAGTTCTTC.

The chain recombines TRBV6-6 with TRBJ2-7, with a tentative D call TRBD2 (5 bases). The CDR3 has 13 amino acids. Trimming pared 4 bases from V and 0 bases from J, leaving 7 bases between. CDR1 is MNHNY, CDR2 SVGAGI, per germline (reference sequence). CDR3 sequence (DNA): TGTGCCAGCAGTTTCGGGGTCTCCTACGAGCAGTACTTC. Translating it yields CASSFGVSYEQYF.

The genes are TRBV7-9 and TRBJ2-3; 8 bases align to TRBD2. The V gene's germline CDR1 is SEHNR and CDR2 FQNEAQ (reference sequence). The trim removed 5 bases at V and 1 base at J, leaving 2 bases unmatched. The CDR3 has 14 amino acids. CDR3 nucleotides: TGTGCCAGCAGCACAGCGGGAGGCACAGATACGCAGTATTTT. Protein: CASSTAGGTDTQYF.

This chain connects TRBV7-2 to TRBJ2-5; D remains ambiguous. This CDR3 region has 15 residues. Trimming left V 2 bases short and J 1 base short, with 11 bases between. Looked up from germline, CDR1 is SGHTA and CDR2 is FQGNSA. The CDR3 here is CASSLLGVSQETQYF. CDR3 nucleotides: TGTGCCAGCAGCTTACTAGGCGTGTCCCAAGAGACCCAGTACTTC.

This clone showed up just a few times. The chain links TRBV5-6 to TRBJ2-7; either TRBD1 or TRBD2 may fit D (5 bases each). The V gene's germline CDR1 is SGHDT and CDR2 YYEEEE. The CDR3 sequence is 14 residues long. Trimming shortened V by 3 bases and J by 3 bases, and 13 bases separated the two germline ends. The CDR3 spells CASSWPGRNYEQYF. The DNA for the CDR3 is TGTGCCAGCAGCTGGCCGGGACGGAACTACGAGCAGTACTTC.

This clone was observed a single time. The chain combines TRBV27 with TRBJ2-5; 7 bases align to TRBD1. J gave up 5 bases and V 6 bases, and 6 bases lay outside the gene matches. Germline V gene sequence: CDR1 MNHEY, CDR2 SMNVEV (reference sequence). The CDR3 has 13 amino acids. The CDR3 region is CASRVTGLETQYF. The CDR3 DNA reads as TGTGCCAGCAGAGTGACAGGGTTGGAGACCCAGTACTTC.

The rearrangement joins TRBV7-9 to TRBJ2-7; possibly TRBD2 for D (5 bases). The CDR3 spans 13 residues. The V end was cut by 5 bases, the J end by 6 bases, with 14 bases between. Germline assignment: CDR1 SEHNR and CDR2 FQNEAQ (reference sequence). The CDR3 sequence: CASSRPGSGEQYF. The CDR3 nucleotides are TGTGCCAGCAGCCGACCGGGATCCGGCGAGCAGTACTTC.

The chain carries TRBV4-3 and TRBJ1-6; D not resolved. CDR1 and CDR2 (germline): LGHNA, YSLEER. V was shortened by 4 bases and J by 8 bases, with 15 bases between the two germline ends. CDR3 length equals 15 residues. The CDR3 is CASSPFRTDHSPLHF. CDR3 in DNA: TGCGCCAGCAGCCCTTTTAGGACGGACCATTCACCCCTCCACTTT.

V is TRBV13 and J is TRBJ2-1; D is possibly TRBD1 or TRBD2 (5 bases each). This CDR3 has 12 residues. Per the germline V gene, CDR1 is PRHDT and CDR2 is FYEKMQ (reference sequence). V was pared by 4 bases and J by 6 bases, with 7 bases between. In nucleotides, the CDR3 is TGTGCCAGCAGCTGGGGGTCCAATGAGCAGTTCTTC. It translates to CASSWGSNEQFF.

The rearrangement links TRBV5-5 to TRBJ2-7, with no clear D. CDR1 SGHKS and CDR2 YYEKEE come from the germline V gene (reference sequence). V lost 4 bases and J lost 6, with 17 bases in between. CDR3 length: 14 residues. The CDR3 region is CASSPSPIGGEQYF. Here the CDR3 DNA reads TGTGCCAGCAGCCCCTCGCCGATTGGTGGCGAGCAGTACTTC.

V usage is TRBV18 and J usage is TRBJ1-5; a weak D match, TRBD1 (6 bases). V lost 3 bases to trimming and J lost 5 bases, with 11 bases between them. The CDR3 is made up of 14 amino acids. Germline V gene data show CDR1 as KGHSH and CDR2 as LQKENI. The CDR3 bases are TGTGCCAGCTCACCCCTGGCAGGGGATCAGCCCCAGCATTTT. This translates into CASSPLAGDQPQHF.

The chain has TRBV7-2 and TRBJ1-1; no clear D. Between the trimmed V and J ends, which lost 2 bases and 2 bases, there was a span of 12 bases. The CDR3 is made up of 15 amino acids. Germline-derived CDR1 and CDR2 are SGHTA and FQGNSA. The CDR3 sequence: CASSLYINTNTEAFF. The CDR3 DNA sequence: TGTGCCAGCAGCTTATATATAAACACTAACACTGAAGCTTTCTTT.

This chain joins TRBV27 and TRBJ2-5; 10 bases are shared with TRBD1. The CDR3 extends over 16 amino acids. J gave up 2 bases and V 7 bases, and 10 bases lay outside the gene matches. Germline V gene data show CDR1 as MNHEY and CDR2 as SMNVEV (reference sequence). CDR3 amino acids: CASNSIRQGAQETQYF. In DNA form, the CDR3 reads TGTGCCAGCAACTCGATACGACAGGGGGCTCAAGAGACCCAGTACTTC.

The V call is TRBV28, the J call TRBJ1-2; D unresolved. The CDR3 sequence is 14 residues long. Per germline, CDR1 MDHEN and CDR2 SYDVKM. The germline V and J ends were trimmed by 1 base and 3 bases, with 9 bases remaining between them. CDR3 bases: TGTGCCAGCAGTTTATATCGGGAGGACTATGGCTACACCTTC. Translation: CASSLYREDYGYTF.

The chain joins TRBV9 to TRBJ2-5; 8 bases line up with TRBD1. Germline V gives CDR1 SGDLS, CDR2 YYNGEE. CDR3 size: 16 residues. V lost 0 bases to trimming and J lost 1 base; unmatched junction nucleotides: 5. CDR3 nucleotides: TGTGCCAGCAGCGTAGGCAGGGGGCGCATCCAAGAGACCCAGTACTTC. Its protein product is CASSVGRGRIQETQYF. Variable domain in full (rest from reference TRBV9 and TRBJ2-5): DSGVTQTPKHLITATGQRVTLRCSPRSGDLSVYWYQQSLDQGLQFLIQYYNGEERAKGNILERFSAQQFPDLHSELNLSSLELGDSALYFCASSVGRGRIQETQYFGPGTRLLVL.

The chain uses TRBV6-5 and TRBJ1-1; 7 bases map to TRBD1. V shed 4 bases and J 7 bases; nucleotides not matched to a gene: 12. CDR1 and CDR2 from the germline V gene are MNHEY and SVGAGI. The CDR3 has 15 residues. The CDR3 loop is CASSSMTGISLEAFF. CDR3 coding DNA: TGTGCCAGCAGTTCCATGACAGGGATATCCCTTGAAGCTTTCTTT.

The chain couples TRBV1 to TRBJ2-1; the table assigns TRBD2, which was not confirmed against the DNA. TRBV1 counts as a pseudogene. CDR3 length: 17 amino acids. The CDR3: CTSSPGRSGGHYNEQFF. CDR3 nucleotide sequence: TGCACCAGCAGCCCGGGACGAAGCGGGGGGCATTACAATGAGCAGTTCTTC.